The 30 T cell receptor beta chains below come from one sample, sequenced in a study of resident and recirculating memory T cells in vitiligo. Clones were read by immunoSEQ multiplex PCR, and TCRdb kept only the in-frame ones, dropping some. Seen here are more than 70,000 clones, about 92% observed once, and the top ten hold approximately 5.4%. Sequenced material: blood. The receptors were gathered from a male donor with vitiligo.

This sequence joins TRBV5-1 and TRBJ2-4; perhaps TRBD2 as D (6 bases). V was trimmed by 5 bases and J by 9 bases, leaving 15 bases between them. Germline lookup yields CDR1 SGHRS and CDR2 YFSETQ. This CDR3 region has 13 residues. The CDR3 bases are TGCGCCAGCAGATCAGGAGGGGAGAGCATTCAGTACTTC. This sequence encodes CASRSGGESIQYF.

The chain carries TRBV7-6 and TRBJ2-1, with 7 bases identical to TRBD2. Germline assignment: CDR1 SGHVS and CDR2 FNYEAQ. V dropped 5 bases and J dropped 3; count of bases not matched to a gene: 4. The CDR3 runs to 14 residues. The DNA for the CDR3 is TGTGCCAGCAGCCTCCGGGACTACTACAATGAGCAGTTCTTC. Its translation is CASSLRDYYNEQFF. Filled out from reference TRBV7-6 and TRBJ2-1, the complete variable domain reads GAGVSQSPRYKVTKRGQDVALRCDPISGHVSLYWYRQALGQGPEFLTYFNYEAQQDKSGLPNDRFSAERPEGSISTLTIQRTEQRDSAMYRCASSLRDYYNEQFFGPGTRLTVL.

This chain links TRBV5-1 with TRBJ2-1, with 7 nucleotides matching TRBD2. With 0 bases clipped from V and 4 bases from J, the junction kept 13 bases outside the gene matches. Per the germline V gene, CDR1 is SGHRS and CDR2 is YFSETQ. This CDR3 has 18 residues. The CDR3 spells CASSLVASGKPPYNEQFF. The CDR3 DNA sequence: TGCGCCAGCAGCTTGGTAGCTAGCGGAAAACCCCCTTACAATGAGCAGTTCTTC.

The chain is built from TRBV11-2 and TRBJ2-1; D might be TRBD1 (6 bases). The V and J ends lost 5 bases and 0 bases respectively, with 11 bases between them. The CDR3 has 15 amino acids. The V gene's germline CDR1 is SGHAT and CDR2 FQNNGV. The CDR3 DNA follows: TGTGCCAGCAGCCTAATGGGGGCCTCCTACAATGAGCAGTTCTTC. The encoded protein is CASSLMGASYNEQFF.

Here the CDR3 DNA reads TGTGCCAGCAGCTTAGCAATCATTAAACAGGGGGGTCTATACAATGAGCAGTTCTTC. Its protein is CASSLAIIKQGGLYNEQFF. V and J are TRBV7-9 and TRBJ2-1, with TRBD1 identical over 8 bases. Germline values: CDR1 SEHNR, CDR2 FQNEAQ (reference sequence). The junction had 14 bases not matched to a gene; V was cut back by 0 bases and J by 4 bases. This CDR3 is built from 19 residues.

This CDR3 is CASSITSGGAYEQYF. CDR3 sequence (DNA): TGTGCCAGCAGCATAACTAGCGGGGGAGCCTACGAGCAGTACTTC. The chain uses TRBV11-3 and TRBJ2-7; TRBD2 aligns across 11 bases. Germline V gene lookup returns CDR1 SGHNT and CDR2 YENEEA. V was pared by 5 bases and J by 2 bases, with 5 bases of the junction left unmatched. This CDR3 spans 15 amino acids.

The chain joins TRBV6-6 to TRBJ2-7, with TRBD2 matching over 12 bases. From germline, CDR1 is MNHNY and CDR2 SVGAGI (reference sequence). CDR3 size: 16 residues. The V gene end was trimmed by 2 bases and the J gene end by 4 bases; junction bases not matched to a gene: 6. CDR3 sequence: CASSYRTSGILYEQYF. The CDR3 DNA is TGTGCCAGCAGTTACCGGACTAGCGGGATTCTATACGAGCAGTACTTC.

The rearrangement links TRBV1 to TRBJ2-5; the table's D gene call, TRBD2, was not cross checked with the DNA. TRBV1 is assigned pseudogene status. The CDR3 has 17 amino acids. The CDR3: CTSSQDRGLAGRETQYF. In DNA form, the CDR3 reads TGCACCAGCAGCCAAGATCGGGGACTAGCGGGAAGAGAGACCCAGTACTTC.

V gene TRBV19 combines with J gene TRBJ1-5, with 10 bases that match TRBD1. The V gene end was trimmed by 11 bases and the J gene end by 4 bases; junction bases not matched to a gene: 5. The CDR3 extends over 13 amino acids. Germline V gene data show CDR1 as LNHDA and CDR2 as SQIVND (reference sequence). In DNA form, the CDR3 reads TGTGCCGGGGGGACAGGGGTGAATCAGCCCCAGCATTTT. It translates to CAGGTGVNQPQHF.

CDR3 in DNA: TGTGCCAGCAGCCGTCTGACGGGGATATCGGGGAATGAGCAGTTCTTC. It specifies CASSRLTGISGNEQFF. The rearrangement links TRBV28 to TRBJ2-1, with D possibly TRBD2 on 5 matching bases. The ends were cut back, 6 bases at V and 7 bases at J, with 22 bases in the middle. The CDR3 loop spans 16 amino acids. Germline V CDR1 and CDR2: MDHEN, SYDVKM. The variable domain in full, with the rest retrieved from reference TRBV28 and TRBJ2-1, is DVKVTQSSRYLVKRTGEKVFLECVQDMDHENMFWYRQDPGLGLRLIYFSYDVKMKEKGDIPEGYSVSREKKERFSLILESASTNQTSMYLCASSRLTGISGNEQFFGPGTRLTVL.

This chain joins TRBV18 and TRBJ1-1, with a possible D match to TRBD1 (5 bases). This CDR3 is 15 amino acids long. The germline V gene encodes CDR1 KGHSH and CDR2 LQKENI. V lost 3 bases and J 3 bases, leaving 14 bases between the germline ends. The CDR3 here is CASSPGQGRHTEAFF. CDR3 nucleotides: TGTGCCAGCTCACCGGGGCAGGGTAGGCACACTGAAGCTTTCTTT.

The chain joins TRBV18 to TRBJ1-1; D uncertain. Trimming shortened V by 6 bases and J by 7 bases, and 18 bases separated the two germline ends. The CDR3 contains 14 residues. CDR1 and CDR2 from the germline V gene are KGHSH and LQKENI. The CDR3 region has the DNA TGTGCCAGCTCGCTAAGAGCCGAGGTCGGTGAAGCTTTCTTT. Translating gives CASSLRAEVGEAFF.

For the CDR3, the DNA is TGTGCCAGCAGCTTATTCCGCGGGGACAATCAGCCCCAGCATTTT. The encoded protein is CASSLFRGDNQPQHF. The chain has TRBV7-2 and TRBJ1-5, with unresolved D. Germline V gene lookup returns CDR1 SGHTA and CDR2 FQGNSA. Trimming shortened V by 2 bases and J by 3 bases, and 11 bases separated the two germline ends. The CDR3 is made up of 15 amino acids.

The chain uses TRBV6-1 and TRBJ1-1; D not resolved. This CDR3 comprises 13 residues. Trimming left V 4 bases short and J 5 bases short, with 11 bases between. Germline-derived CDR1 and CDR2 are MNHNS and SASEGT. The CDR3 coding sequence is TGTGCCAGCAGTGCGGAACAGACAACTGAAGCTTTCTTT. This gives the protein CASSAEQTTEAFF.

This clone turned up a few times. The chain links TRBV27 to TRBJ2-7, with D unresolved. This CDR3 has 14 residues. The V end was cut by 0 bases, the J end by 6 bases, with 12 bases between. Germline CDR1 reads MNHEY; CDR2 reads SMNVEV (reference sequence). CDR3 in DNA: TGTGCCAGCAGTTTATCTCGTTTGGGCTCCGAGCAGTACTTC. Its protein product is CASSLSRLGSEQYF.

The CDR3 sequence is CASSAGWSGTGVYEQYF. CDR3 coding DNA: TGTGCCAGCAGTGCGGGTTGGTCCGGGACAGGAGTTTACGAGCAGTACTTC. The chain joins TRBV6-1 to TRBJ2-7; 8 positions match TRBD1. In germline, CDR1 is MNHNS, CDR2 SASEGT. V was pared by 4 bases and J by 4 bases, with 15 bases of the junction left unmatched. There are 17 residues in the CDR3.

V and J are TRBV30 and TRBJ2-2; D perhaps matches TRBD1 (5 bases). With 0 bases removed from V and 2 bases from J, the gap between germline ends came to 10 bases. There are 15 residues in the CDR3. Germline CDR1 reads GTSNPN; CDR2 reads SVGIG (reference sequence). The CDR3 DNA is TGTGCCTGGAGTGTCTGGACATCCAACACCGGGGAGCTGTTTTTT. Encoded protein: CAWSVWTSNTGELFF. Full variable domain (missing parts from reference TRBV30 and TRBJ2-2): SQTIHQWPATLVQPVGSPLSLECTVEGTSNPNLYWYRQAAGRGLQLLFYSVGIGQISSEVPQNLSASRPQDRQFILSSKKLLLSDSGFYLCAWSVWTSNTGELFFGEGSRLTVL.

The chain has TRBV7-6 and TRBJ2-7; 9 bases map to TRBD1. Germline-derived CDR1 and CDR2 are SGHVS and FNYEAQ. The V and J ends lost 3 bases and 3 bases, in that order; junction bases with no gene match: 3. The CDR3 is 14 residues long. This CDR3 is CASSFDRGNYEQYF. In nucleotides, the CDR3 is TGTGCCAGCAGCTTCGACAGGGGGAACTACGAGCAGTACTTC.

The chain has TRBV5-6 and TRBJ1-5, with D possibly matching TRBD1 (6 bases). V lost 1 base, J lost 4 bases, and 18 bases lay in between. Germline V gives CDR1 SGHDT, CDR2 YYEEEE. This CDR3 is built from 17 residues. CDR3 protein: CASSLFKTGMGNQPQHF. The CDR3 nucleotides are TGTGCCAGCAGCTTGTTTAAGACAGGAATGGGGAATCAGCCCCAGCATTTT.

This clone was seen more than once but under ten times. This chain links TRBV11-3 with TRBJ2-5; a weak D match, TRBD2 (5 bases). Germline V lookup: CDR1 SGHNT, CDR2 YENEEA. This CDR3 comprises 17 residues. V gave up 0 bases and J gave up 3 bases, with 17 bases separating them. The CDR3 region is CASSLDGPGILEETQYF. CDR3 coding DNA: TGTGCCAGCAGCTTAGACGGTCCGGGAATTCTGGAAGAGACCCAGTACTTC. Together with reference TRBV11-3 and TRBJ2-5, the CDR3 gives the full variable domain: EAGVVQSPRYKIIEKKQPVAFWCNPISGHNTLYWYLQNLGQGPELLIRYENEEAVDDSQLPKDRFSAERLKGVDSTLKIQPAELGDSAVYLCASSLDGPGILEETQYFGPGTRLLVL.

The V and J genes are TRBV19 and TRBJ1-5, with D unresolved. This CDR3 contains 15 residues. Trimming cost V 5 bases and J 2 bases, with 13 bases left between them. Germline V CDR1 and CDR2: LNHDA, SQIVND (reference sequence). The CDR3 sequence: CASSPRLGGNQPQHF. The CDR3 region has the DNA TGTGCCAGTAGTCCGAGGCTCGGGGGCAATCAGCCCCAGCATTTT.

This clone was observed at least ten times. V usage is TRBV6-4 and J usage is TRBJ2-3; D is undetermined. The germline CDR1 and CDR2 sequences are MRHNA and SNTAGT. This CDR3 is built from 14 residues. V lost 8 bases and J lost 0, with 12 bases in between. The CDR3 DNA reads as TGTGCCAGCGGAGAGCCTGATAGCACAGATACGCAGTATTTT. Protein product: CASGEPDSTDTQYF.

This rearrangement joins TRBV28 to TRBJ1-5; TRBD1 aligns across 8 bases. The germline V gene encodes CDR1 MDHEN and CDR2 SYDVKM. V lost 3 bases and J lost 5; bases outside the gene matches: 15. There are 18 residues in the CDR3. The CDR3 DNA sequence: TGTGCCAGCAGTTTTCATCCGGGACAGGCCGGTTTTCATCAGCCCCAGCATTTT. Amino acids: CASSFHPGQAGFHQPQHF.

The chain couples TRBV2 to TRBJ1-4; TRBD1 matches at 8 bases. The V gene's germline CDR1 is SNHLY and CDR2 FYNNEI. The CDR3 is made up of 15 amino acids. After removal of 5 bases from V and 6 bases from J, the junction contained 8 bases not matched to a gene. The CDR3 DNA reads TGTGCCAGCAGTCGACAGGGGCCCCTGGATGAAAAACTGTTTTTT. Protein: CASSRQGPLDEKLFF.

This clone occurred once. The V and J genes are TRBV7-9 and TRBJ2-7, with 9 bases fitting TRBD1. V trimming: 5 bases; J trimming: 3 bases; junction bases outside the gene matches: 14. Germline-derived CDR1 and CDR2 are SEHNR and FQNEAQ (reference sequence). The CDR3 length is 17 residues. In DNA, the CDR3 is TGTGCCAGCAGCCGGGACAGGGTTTACCAGCGGGGCTACGAGCAGTACTTC. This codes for CASSRDRVYQRGYEQYF.

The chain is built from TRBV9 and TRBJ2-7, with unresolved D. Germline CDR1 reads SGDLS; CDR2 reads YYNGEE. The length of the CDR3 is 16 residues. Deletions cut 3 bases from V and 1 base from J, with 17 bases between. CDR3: CASSGYLSAESYEQYF. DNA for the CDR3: TGTGCCAGCAGCGGGTACCTCTCCGCGGAGTCCTACGAGCAGTACTTC. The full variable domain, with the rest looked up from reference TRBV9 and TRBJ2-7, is DSGVTQTPKHLITATGQRVTLRCSPRSGDLSVYWYQQSLDQGLQFLIQYYNGEERAKGNILERFSAQQFPDLHSELNLSSLELGDSALYFCASSGYLSAESYEQYFGPGTRLTVT.

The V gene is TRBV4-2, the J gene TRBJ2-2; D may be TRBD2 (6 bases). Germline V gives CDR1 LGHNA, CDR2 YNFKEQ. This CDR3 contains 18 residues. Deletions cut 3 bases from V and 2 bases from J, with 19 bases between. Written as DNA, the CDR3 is TGTGCCAGCAGCCACTCTAACGGGGCGGGACTTAACACCGGGGAGCTGTTTTTT. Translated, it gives CASSHSNGAGLNTGELFF.

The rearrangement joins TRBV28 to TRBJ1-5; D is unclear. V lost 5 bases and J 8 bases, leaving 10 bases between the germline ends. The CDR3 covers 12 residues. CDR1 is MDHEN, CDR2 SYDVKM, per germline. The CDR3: CASSTVFKPQHF. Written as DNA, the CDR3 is TGTGCCAGCAGTACAGTTTTCAAGCCCCAGCATTTT.

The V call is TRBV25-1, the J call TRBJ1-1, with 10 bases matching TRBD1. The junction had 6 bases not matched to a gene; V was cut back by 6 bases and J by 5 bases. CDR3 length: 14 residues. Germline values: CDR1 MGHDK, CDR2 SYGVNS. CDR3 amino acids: CASSGDRGETEAFF. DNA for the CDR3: TGTGCCAGCAGCGGGGACAGGGGAGAAACTGAAGCTTTCTTT.

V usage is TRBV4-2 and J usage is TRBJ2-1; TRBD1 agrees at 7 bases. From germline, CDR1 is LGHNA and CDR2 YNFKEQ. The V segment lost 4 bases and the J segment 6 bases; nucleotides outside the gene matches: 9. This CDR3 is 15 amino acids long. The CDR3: CASSPPGTVSNEQFF. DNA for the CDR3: TGTGCCAGCAGCCCCCCCGGGACAGTCTCCAATGAGCAGTTCTTC.